This T cell receptor (beta chain) was obtained from a study of shared clonotypes between healthy human individuals. Study conclusions and caveats: Non-shared clonotypes were found to have lower generation probabilities than the clonotypes that were shared by all four of the sorted-subset donors. Having only a few donors restricted how much genetic and exposure-history diversity was captured.

Remarks on this clone: Its antigen is unidentified.

Produced via immunoSEQ multiplex PCR; TCRdb's table is partial and in-frame only. The sample contains around 940,000 clones, 70% to 85% of which appear only once. V shed 4 bases, J shed 0 bases, and the junction held 3 bases outside the gene matches. Germline assignment: CDR1 SGHDT and CDR2 YYEEEE. The CDR3 is 16 amino acids. Sequencing input: memory CD4+ T cells sorted from blood. As to subset: CD45RA-negative fraction. The TCR originated in a man aged 18 to 29 in good health. This chain connects TRBV5-6 to TRBJ2-1; TRBD2 agrees at 11 bases. This chain's CDR3 is CASSRLAGGSYNEQFF. The DNA of the CDR3 is TGTGCCAGCAGCCGGCTAGCGGGAGGCTCCTACAATGAGCAGTTCTTC.